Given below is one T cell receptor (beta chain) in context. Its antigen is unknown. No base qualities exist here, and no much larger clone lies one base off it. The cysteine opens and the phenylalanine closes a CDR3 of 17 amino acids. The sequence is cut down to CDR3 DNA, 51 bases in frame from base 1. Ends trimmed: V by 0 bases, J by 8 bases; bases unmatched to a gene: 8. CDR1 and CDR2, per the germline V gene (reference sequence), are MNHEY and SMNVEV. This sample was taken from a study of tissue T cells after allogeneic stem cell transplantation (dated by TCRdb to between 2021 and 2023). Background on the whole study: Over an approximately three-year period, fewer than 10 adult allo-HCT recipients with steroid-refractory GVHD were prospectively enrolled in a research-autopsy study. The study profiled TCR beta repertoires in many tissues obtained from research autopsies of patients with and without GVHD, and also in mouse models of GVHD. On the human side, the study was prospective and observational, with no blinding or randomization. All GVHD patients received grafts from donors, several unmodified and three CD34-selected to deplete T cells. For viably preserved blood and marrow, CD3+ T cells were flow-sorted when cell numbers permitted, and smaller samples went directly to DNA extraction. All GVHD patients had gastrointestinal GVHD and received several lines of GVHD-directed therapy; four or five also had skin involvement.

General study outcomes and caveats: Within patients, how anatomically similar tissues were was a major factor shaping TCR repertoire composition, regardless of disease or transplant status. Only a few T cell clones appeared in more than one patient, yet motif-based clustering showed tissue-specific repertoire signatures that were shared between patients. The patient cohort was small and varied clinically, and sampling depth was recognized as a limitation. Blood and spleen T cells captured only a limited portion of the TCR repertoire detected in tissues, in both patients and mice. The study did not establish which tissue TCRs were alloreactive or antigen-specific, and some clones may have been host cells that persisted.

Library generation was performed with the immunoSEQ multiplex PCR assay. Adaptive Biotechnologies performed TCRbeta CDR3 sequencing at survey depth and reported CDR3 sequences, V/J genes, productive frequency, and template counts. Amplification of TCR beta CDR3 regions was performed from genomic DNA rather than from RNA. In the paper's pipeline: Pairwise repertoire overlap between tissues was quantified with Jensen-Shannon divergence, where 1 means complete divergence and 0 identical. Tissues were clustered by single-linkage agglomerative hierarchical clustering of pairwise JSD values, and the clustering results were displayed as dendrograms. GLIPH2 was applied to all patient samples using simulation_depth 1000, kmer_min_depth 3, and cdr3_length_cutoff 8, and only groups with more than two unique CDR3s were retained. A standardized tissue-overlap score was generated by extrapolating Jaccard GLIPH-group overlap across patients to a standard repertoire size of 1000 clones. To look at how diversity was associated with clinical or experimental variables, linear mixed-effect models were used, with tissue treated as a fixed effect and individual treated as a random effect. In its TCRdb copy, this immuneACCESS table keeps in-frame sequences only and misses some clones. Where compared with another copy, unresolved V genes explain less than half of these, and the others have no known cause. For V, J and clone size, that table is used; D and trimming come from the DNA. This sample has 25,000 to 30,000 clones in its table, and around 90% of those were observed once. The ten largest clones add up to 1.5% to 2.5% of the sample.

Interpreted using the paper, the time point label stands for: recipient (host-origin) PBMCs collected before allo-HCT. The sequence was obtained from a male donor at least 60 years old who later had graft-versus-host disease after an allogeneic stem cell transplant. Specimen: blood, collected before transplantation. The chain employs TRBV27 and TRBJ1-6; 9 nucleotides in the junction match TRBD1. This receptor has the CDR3 CASSLSMRDREDSPLHF. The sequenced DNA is TGTGCCAGCAGTTTATCGATGCGGGACAGGGAGGATTCACCCCTCCACTTT.